Presented here are 29 T cell receptor beta chains from one specimen sequenced in a study of sequential checkpoint blockade in melanoma. Method: immunoSEQ multiplex PCR; TCRdb's copy keeps in-frame clones and lacks some. The data contain roughly 8,400 clones, more than 20% of them seen just once; the ten biggest clones take up around 14%. As to treatment: randomized to nivolumab then ipilimumab (arm A) or the reverse (arm B). Sequencing was performed on tumor tissue (inferred from file names), taken from a patient given nivolumab and ipilimumab in sequence. Source of these receptors: a human donor with melanoma.

In DNA form, the CDR3 reads TGTGCCAGCAGTTACCCCGGGACAGGGGGGACCTACGAGCAGTACGTC. The encoded protein is CASSYPGTGGTYEQYV. The chain uses TRBV6-8 and TRBJ2-7, with 11 bases aligning to TRBD1. V was clipped by 2 bases and J by 2 bases; unmatched bases: 5. The CDR3 length is 16 residues. From germline, CDR1 is MNHGY and CDR2 SAAAGT.

This clone was recorded a few times. This chain connects TRBV6-8 to TRBJ1-4; D not resolved. CDR1 and CDR2 (germline): MNHGY, SAAAGT. This CDR3 has 14 amino acids. Trimming removed 8 bases from V and 3 bases from J, with 13 bases in between. CDR3 in amino acids: CASAGDLANEKLFF. CDR3 nucleotides: TGTGCCAGCGCCGGGGATTTGGCTAATGAAAAACTGTTTTTT.

This clone was found many times. The chain employs TRBV9 and TRBJ2-5; D might be TRBD2 (6 bases). Germline V gene sequence: CDR1 SGDLS, CDR2 YYNGEE. This CDR3 has 14 residues. V was trimmed by 5 bases and J by 1 base, leaving 12 bases between them. The CDR3 sequence is CASSPGTRQETQYF. As DNA, the CDR3 is TGTGCCAGCAGTCCCGGGACTCGCCAAGAGACCCAGTACTTC.

This clone came up many times. The chain couples TRBV11-3 to TRBJ1-6; D is ambiguous. V dropped 5 bases and J dropped 0 bases, with 14 bases sitting between them. Germline assignment: CDR1 SGHNT and CDR2 YENEEA. This CDR3 comprises 17 residues. The CDR3 DNA reads as TGTGCCAGCAGCGTTAGTCGGGCAAGCTCCTATAATTCACCCCTCCACTTT. Translated: CASSVSRASSYNSPLHF.

The sample holds a few counts of this clone. J is TRBJ2-1 and V is TRBV6-8; D is unresolved. The germline gives CDR1 MNHGY, CDR2 SAAAGT. There are 14 residues in the CDR3. Trimming shortened V by 1 base and J by 3 bases, and 7 bases separated the two germline ends. CDR3 DNA sequence: TGTGCCAGCAGTTACTTTCGGATCTACAATGAGCAGTTCTTC. Amino acid sequence: CASSYFRIYNEQFF.

In its sample, this clone was seen many times. The chain is built from TRBV9 and TRBJ1-3; 7 nucleotides agree with TRBD1. Germline trimming cut 2 bases from V and 4 bases from J; bases unmatched to any gene: 0. The germline V gene encodes CDR1 SGDLS and CDR2 YYNGEE. The CDR3 extends over 13 amino acids. The CDR3 loop is CASSVGQGNTIYF. The CDR3 coding sequence is TGTGCCAGCAGCGTGGGACAGGGAAACACCATATATTTT.

The chain recombines TRBV11-3 with TRBJ2-5; tentatively, D is TRBD1 or TRBD2 (6 bases each). V was pared by 3 bases and J by 4 bases, with 18 bases between. The CDR3 consists of 16 residues. Germline V gives CDR1 SGHNT, CDR2 YENEEA. This CDR3 reads CASSFRRGRRRETQYF. The DNA for the CDR3 is TGTGCCAGCAGCTTTCGACGGGGGCGACGACGAGAGACCCAGTACTTC. Using reference TRBV11-3 and TRBJ2-5 for the parts outside the CDR3, the full variable domain is EAGVVQSPRYKIIEKKQPVAFWCNPISGHNTLYWYLQNLGQGPELLIRYENEEAVDDSQLPKDRFSAERLKGVDSTLKIQPAELGDSAVYLCASSFRRGRRRETQYFGPGTRLLVL.

This clone was recorded a few times. The chain couples TRBV29-1 to TRBJ1-1; D may be TRBD1 (5 bases). The ends were cut back, 6 bases at V and 1 base at J, with 18 bases in the middle. Looked up from germline, CDR1 is SQVTM and CDR2 is ANQGSEA. The CDR3 length is 15 residues. Written as DNA, the CDR3 is TGCAGCGTCCCCGGTGGAGGGGCTTCGAACACTGAAGCTTTCTTT. Its protein product is CSVPGGGASNTEAFF.

The chain links TRBV28 to TRBJ1-5; 8 positions match TRBD1. Germline V gene sequence: CDR1 MDHEN, CDR2 SYDVKM. The CDR3 has 13 residues. The V and J ends lost 5 bases and 5 bases, in that order; junction bases with no gene match: 2. The CDR3 nucleotides read TGTGCCAGCAGTGGGACAGGACATCAGCCCCAGCATTTT. This gives the protein CASSGTGHQPQHF.

The sample holds a few counts of this clone. This chain links TRBV7-2 with TRBJ2-7; D unresolved. This CDR3 has 13 residues. Germline lookup yields CDR1 SGHTA and CDR2 FQGNSA. V was pared by 0 bases and J by 3 bases, with 6 bases between. The CDR3 protein is CASSLASHYEQYF. The CDR3 DNA reads TGTGCCAGCAGCTTAGCTTCCCACTACGAGCAGTACTTC.

The chain uses TRBV11-3 and TRBJ1-1; D is possibly TRBD1 (5 bases). The V gene lost 0 bases and the J gene lost 2 bases, with 13 bases spanning the gap. Germline values: CDR1 SGHNT, CDR2 YENEEA. The CDR3 has 16 residues. CDR3 in DNA: TGTGCCAGCAGCTTAGATTGGGGCGGGAAAAACACTGAAGCTTTCTTT. Its protein product is CASSLDWGGKNTEAFF.

A few counts support this clone. This rearrangement joins TRBV9 to TRBJ1-2; no clear D. The CDR3 runs 16 residues. V gave up 3 bases and J gave up 5 bases, with 20 bases separating them. Looked up from germline, CDR1 is SGDLS and CDR2 is YYNGEE. Here the CDR3 DNA reads TGTGCCAGCAGCGCCGGAGTAGTTCCCGATAATTATGGCTACACCTTC. Amino acids: CASSAGVVPDNYGYTF. Looking up the rest from reference TRBV9 and TRBJ1-2 gives the full variable domain: DSGVTQTPKHLITATGQRVTLRCSPRSGDLSVYWYQQSLDQGLQFLIQYYNGEERAKGNILERFSAQQFPDLHSELNLSSLELGDSALYFCASSAGVVPDNYGYTFGSGTRLTVV.

The chain is built from TRBV6-8 and TRBJ2-2; D remains unclear. From germline, CDR1 is MNHGY and CDR2 SAAAGT. This CDR3 comprises 14 residues. The V gene lost 7 bases and the J gene lost 0 bases, with 9 bases spanning the gap. DNA for the CDR3: TGTGCCAGCACCGACACTACGAACACCGGGGAGCTGTTTTTT. Translating gives CASTDTTNTGELFF.

The chain combines TRBV6-8 with TRBJ1-2; no reliable D call. Germline assignment: CDR1 MNHGY and CDR2 SAAAGT. CDR3 length: 15 residues. V was pared by 5 bases and J by 3 bases, with 16 bases between. The CDR3: CASSRSEEGHYGYTF. CDR3 in DNA: TGTGCCAGCAGTCGAAGTGAGGAAGGACACTATGGCTACACCTTC.

This clone was counted only a few times. The chain couples TRBV7-1 to TRBJ1-1; 7 positions match TRBD1. TRBV7-1 is treated as an ORF (open reading frame) with a function not yet certain. CDR3 size: 13 residues. The V and J ends lost 4 bases and 4 bases, in that order; junction bases with no gene match: 3. The CDR3 is CASSFQGGTEAFF. The CDR3 bases are TGTGCCAGCAGCTTTCAGGGGGGCACTGAAGCTTTCTTT.

This clone has more than one count but fewer than ten. This rearrangement joins TRBV9 to TRBJ2-3, with a weak D call TRBD2 (6 bases). Germline V gives CDR1 SGDLS, CDR2 YYNGEE. The CDR3 consists of 12 residues. Trimming removed 3 bases from V and 11 bases from J, with 13 bases in between. CDR3 DNA: TGTGCCAGCAGCGGATACTTGGGGGGGCAGTATTTT. Its protein product is CASSGYLGGQYF.

This clone was counted at least ten times. The chain combines TRBV11-3 with TRBJ2-3, with TRBD1 as a possible D gene (6 bases). CDR3 length: 15 amino acids. Per germline, CDR1 SGHNT and CDR2 YENEEA. V lost 5 bases and J lost 5, with 17 bases in between. CDR3 DNA: TGTGCCAGCAGCCCATACTTACAGGGTGGAGATACGCAGTATTTT. Its protein is CASSPYLQGGDTQYF.

This clone is classed as medium-sized. The rearrangement uses TRBV11-3 and TRBJ1-3; possibly TRBD1 for D (6 bases). The length of the CDR3 is 14 residues. Germline CDR1 reads SGHNT; CDR2 reads YENEEA. The V gene lost 1 base and the J gene lost 2 bases, with 6 bases spanning the gap. CDR3 nucleotide sequence: TGTGCCAGCAGCTTAGGGACAGCTGGAAACACCATATATTTT. Translation gives CASSLGTAGNTIYF.

This clone was seen a handful of times. This rearrangement joins TRBV28 to TRBJ1-5, with a tentative D call TRBD1 (5 bases). V shed 7 bases and J shed 1 base, with 17 bases lying between them. This CDR3 spans 16 amino acids. Germline loops: CDR1 MDHEN, CDR2 SYDVKM. CDR3 region: CASIPWGYDSNQPQHF. CDR3 sequence (DNA): TGTGCCAGCATCCCGTGGGGGTACGACAGCAATCAGCCCCAGCATTTT.

The chain recombines TRBV6-8 with TRBJ1-2; TRBD1 matches at 11 bases. The V gene end was trimmed by 6 bases and the J gene end by 9 bases; junction bases not matched to a gene: 6. Germline V CDR1 and CDR2: MNHGY, SAAAGT. The CDR3 is made up of 13 amino acids. CDR3 residues: CASSTGTGGRYTF. The CDR3 DNA follows: TGTGCCAGCAGCACCGGGACAGGGGGTCGCTACACCTTC.

This clone has just a few counts. V gene TRBV6-7 combines with J gene TRBJ1-1, with D tentatively TRBD1 (6 bases). TRBV6-7 qualifies as an ORF whose function is uncertain. Trimming pared 4 bases from V and 3 bases from J, leaving 15 bases between. The CDR3 length is 15 residues. The CDR3, as DNA: TGTGCCAGCAGTTCAGTTATGGGGGCCTACACTGAAGCTTTCTTT. Its translation: CASSSVMGAYTEAFF.

The genes are TRBV19 and TRBJ2-2; TRBD2 matches 8 bases. The CDR3 covers 15 residues. The V gene end was trimmed by 1 base and the J gene end by 6 bases; junction bases not matched to a gene: 4. Looked up from germline, CDR1 is LNHDA and CDR2 is SQIVND (reference sequence). This chain's CDR3 is CASSIVRGGPGELFF. The CDR3 nucleotides are TGTGCCAGTAGTATAGTCCGGGGGGGTCCCGGGGAGCTGTTTTTT.

The chain is built from TRBV18 and TRBJ2-3; the match to TRBD1 covers 9 bases. CDR1 is KGHSH and CDR2 is LQKENI in the germline V gene. The CDR3 loop spans 15 amino acids. V was clipped by 6 bases and J by 6 bases; unmatched bases: 10. The CDR3 is CASSERDRVTDTQYF. The CDR3 nucleotides are TGTGCCAGCTCGGAACGGGACAGGGTGACGGATACGCAGTATTTT.

This clone was observed a few times. The chain carries TRBV28 and TRBJ2-7; D is unresolved. The CDR3 runs to 18 residues. Between the trimmed V and J ends, which lost 8 bases and 5 bases, there was a span of 31 bases. Germline CDR1 and CDR2: MDHEN and SYDVKM. In DNA, the CDR3 is TGTGCCAGCTCCAGTTTTCCGGTCGCCCCCCCTACTTGGGACGAGCAGTACGTC. Amino acids: CASSSFPVAPPTWDEQYV.

The chain uses TRBV15 and TRBJ2-2; 7 positions agree with TRBD2. The CDR3 has 21 amino acids. Germline trimming cut 2 bases from V and 3 bases from J; bases unmatched to any gene: 21. Germline assignment: CDR1 LNHNV and CDR2 YYDKDF (reference sequence). CDR3: CATSRPPAGRGVGRYTGELFF. CDR3 in DNA: TGTGCCACCAGCAGACCCCCGGCGGGACGGGGGGTGGGTCGGTACACCGGGGAGCTGTTTTTT.

This clone showed up just a few times. The rearrangement links TRBV6-8 to TRBJ2-2; weak D call: TRBD2 (6 bases). The CDR3 is 18 residues long. Germline CDR1 and CDR2: MNHGY and SAAAGT. Trimming pared 0 bases from V and 4 bases from J, leaving 18 bases between. CDR3 DNA sequence: TGTGCCAGCAGTTACTCTTCTATTGGGCAGGGAGGCACCGGGGAGCTGTTTTTT. It codes for CASSYSSIGQGGTGELFF.

This clone has just a few counts. The chain links TRBV11-3 to TRBJ1-1; a possible D gene is TRBD1 (5 bases). Trimming removed 0 bases from V and 8 bases from J, with 16 bases in between. The CDR3 is 15 residues long. CDR1 is SGHNT, CDR2 YENEEA, per germline. CDR3 amino acids: CASSLDFTGLLEAFF. DNA of the CDR3: TGTGCCAGCAGCTTAGATTTTACGGGGCTCCTAGAAGCTTTCTTT.

Many counts were recorded for this clone. The rearrangement links TRBV13 to TRBJ2-3, with unresolved D. The germline V and J ends were trimmed by 0 bases and 1 base, with 11 bases remaining between them. This CDR3 contains 16 residues. CDR1 is PRHDT and CDR2 is FYEKMQ in the germline V gene (reference sequence). The DNA for the CDR3 is TGTGCCAGCAGCTTAGGCCTTAGAGTTGGCACAGATACGCAGTATTTT. Residues: CASSLGLRVGTDTQYF.

There are many counts of this clone. The CDR3 DNA sequence: TGTGCCAGCAGCTTGGGGCTAGACAACTACGAGCAGTACTTC. As protein: CASSLGLDNYEQYF. The chain has TRBV11-3 and TRBJ2-7, with a possible D match to TRBD1 (5 bases). The CDR3 has 14 residues. V lost 3 bases and J 3 bases, leaving 12 bases between the germline ends. Germline CDR1 is SGHNT and CDR2 is YENEEA.